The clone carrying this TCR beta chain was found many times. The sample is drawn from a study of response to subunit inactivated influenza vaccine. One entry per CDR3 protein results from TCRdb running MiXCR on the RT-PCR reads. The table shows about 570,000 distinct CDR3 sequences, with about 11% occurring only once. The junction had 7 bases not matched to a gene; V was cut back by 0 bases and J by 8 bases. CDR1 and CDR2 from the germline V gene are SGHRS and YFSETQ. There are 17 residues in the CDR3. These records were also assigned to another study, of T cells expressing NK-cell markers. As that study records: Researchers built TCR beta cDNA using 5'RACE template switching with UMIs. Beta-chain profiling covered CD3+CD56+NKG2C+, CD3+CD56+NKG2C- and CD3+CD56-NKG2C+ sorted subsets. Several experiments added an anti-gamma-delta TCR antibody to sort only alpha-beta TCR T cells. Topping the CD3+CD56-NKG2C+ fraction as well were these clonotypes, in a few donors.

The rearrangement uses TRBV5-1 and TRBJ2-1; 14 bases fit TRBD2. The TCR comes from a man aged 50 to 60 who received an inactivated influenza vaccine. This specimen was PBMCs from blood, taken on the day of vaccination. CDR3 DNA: TGCGCCAGCAGCTTGGTGTCGACTAGCGGGGGGGCCGATGAGCAGTTCTTC. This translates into CASSLVSTSGGADEQFF.